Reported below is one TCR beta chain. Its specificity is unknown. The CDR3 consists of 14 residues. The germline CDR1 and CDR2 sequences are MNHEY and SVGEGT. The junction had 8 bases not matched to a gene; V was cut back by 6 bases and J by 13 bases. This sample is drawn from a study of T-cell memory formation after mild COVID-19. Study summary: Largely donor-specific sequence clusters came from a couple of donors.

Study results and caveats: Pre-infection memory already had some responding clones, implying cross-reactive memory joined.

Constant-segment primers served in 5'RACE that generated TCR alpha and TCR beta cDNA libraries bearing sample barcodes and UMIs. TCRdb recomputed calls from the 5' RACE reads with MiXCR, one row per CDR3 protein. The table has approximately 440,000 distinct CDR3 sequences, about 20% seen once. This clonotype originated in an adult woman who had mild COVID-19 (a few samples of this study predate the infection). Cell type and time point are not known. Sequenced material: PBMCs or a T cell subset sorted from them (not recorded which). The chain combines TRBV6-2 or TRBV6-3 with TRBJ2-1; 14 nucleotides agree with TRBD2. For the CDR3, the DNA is TGTGCCAGCAGCTGGACTAGCGGGAGGTTACTCCAGTTCTTC. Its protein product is CASSWTSGRLLQFF.